This T cell receptor beta chain appears in the sequencing data of a study of cytotoxic CD8 clonotypes in ibrutinib-treated CLL. Measured with immunoSEQ multiplex PCR; TCRdb has only the in-frame clones, and not every one. The data contain tens of thousands of clones, 53% of them singletons. This CDR3 is built from 9 residues. Germline CDR1 MNHNS, CDR2 SASEGT. The chain has TRBV6-1 and TRBJ2-1; no definite D call. Sequencing was performed on PBMCs, taken after 12 months of ibrutinib treatment. This TCR derives from a human donor with chronic lymphocytic leukemia. The chain's CDR3 is CAIGNEQFF. CDR3 DNA sequence: TGTGCTATAGGGAATGAGCAGTTCTTC.